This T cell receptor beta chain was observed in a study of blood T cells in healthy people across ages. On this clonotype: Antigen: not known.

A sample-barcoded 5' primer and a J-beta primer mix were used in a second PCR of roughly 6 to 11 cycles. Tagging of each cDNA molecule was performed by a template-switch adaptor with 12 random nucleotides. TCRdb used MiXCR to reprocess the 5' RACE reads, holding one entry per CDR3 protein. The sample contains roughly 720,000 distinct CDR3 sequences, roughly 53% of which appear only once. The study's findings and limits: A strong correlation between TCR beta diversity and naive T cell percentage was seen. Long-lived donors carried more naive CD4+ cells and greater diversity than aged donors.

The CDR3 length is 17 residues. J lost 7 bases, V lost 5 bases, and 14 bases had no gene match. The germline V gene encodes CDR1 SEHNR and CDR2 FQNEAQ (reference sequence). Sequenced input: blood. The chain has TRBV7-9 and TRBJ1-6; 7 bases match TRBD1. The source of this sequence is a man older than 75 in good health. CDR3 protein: CASSALTGAVVNSPLHF. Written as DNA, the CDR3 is TGTGCCAGCAGCGCGTTAACAGGGGCTGTCGTGAATTCACCCCTCCACTTT. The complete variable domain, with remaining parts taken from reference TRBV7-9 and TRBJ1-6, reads DTGVSQNPRHKITKRGQNVTFRCDPISEHNRLYWYRQTLGQGPEFLTYFQNEAQLEKSRLLSDRFSAERPKGSFSTLEIQRTEQGDSAMYLCASSALTGAVVNSPLHFGNGTRLTVT.